The TCR beta chain described here comes from a study of cytomegalovirus exposure and HLA in healthy donors. Study overall: A data release that came early held roughly 90 million unique TCRs from HLA-typed donors.

Study-level results: Excluded: some indistinguishable V segments such as TRBV6-2 and TRBV6-3.

Germline loops: CDR1 SGHNT, CDR2 YYREEE (reference sequence). Trimming left V 0 bases short and J 5 bases short, with 11 bases between. The CDR3 runs to 15 residues. Concerning this clone itself: Its cognate antigen is unknown.

Use of 60 Vbeta and 13 Jbeta primers characterized the PCR. Sequencing was performed with immunoSEQ multiplex PCR; in TCRdb, only in-frame clones are kept and a portion is missing. Of about 160,000 clones listed, approximately 82% are singletons. Input material: PBMCs. The V and J genes are TRBV5-4 and TRBJ1-4, with a possible D match to TRBD1 (6 bases). This TCR was sampled from a male donor in good health and CMV-seropositive. DNA for the CDR3: TGTGCCAGCAGCTTGGACGGAAGGGGGAATGAAAAACTGTTTTTT. Translated: CASSLDGRGNEKLFF.